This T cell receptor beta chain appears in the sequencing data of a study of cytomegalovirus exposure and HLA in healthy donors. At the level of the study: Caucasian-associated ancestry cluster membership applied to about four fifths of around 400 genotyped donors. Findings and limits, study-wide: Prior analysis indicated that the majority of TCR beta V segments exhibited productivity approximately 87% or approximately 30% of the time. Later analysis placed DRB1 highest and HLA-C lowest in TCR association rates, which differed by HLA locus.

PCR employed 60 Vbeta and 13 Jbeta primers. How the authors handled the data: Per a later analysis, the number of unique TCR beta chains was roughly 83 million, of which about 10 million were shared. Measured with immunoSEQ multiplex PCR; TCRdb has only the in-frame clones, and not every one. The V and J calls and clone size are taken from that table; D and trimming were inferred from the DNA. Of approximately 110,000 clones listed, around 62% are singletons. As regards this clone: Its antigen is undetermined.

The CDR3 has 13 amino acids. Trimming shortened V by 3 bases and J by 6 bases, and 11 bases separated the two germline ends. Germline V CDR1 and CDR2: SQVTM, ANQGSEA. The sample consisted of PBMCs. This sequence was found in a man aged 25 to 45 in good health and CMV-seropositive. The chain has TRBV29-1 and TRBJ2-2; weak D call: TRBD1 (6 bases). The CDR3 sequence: CSVDTGRSGELFF. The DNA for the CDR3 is TGCAGCGTTGATACAGGGCGATCCGGGGAGCTGTTTTTT.